The 21 T cell receptor beta chains listed next were all sequenced from one sample in a study of metastatic and nonmetastatic thyroid tumors. Thyroid surgery took place with no prior treatment in any patient. TCRdb used MiXCR to call clones anew from the PCR reads. The data contain approximately 50,000 clones, approximately 22% of them singletons. Material: blood. The origin of the receptors is a female donor with papillary thyroid cancer or a benign thyroid nodule (not recorded which). Some clones in this sample may be carry-over from other donors' samples.

This clone has at least ten counts. The chain employs TRBV5-4 and TRBJ2-2; perhaps TRBD1 as D (5 bases). Germline V gene data show CDR1 as SGHNT and CDR2 as YYREEE (reference sequence). V lost 1 base and J 9 bases, leaving 19 bases between the germline ends. There are 16 residues in the CDR3. CDR3 coding DNA: TGTGCCAGCAGCTTGAATATAGGGTCAGGGCGCCGGGAGCTGTTTTTT. Amino acids: CASSLNIGSGRRELFF. Based on the CDR3 plus reference TRBV5-4 and TRBJ2-2, the full variable domain is ETGVTQSPTHLIKTRGQQVTLRCSSQSGHNTVSWYQQALGQGPQFIFQYYREEENGRGNFPPRFSGLQFPNYSSELNVNALELDDSALYLCASSLNIGSGRRELFFGEGSRLTVL.

This clone was detected only a few times. A much larger clone lies a single base off, so this may be a read error. This chain joins TRBV2 and TRBJ1-3; D may be TRBD1 (6 bases). CDR1 SNHLY and CDR2 FYNNEI come from the germline V gene. Trimming pared 8 bases from V and 8 bases from J, leaving 16 bases between. This CDR3 is built from 13 residues. CDR3 DNA sequence: TGTGCCAGCCGGCGGGGGCGCGACGACACCATATATTTT. It yields the protein CASRRGRDDTIYF.

The chain links TRBV20-1 to TRBJ1-1; 7 bases are shared with TRBD1. V was pared by 3 bases and J by 1 base, with 11 bases of the junction left unmatched. From germline, CDR1 is DFQATT and CDR2 SNEGSKA (reference sequence). The CDR3 has 16 residues. The CDR3 nucleotides are TGCAGTGCTAGGGGCTCTGACAGGGAATGGAACACTGAAGCTTTCTTT. Translation: CSARGSDREWNTEAFF.

In its sample, this clone was seen many times. The chain has TRBV5-4 and TRBJ2-7; tentative D call: TRBD1 (5 bases). The CDR3 is 14 residues long. The germline CDR1 and CDR2 sequences are SGHNT and YYREEE (reference sequence). The V end was cut by 1 base, the J end by 0 bases, with 8 bases between. The CDR3 DNA is TGTGCCAGCAGCTTGCAAAGGGGCTCCTACGAGCAGTACTTC. Residues: CASSLQRGSYEQYF.

This clone appeared many times. V gene TRBV5-1 combines with J gene TRBJ1-2, with 9 nucleotides matching TRBD1. The V and J ends lost 0 bases and 4 bases, in that order; junction bases with no gene match: 7. Germline loops: CDR1 SGHRS, CDR2 YFSETQ. The CDR3 covers 16 residues. The CDR3 nucleotides are TGCGCCAGCAGCTTGGTAGGGGGACAGGGTCCCTATGGCTACACCTTC. Translation gives CASSLVGGQGPYGYTF.

In regard to this clone: A much larger clone sits a single nucleotide away, making a read error possible. The sample carries other DNA sequences with the same CDR3. The chain combines TRBV5-1 with TRBJ1-1; perhaps TRBD1 as D (5 bases). V shed 5 bases and J shed 1 base, with 15 bases lying between them. Germline V gene sequence: CDR1 SGHRS, CDR2 YFSETQ. The CDR3 loop spans 15 amino acids. CDR3 loop: CASSLRGQENTEAFF. In DNA, the CDR3 is TGCGCCAGCAGTTTAAGAGGACAAGAGAACACTGAAGCTTTCTTT.

The rearrangement links TRBV4-1 to TRBJ2-4; 10 bases align to TRBD2. CDR3 length equals 17 residues. Germline loops: CDR1 MGHRA, CDR2 YSYEKL. The V and J ends lost 3 bases and 6 bases, in that order; junction bases with no gene match: 11. The CDR3 region is CASSHDLAGVVGNIQYF. In DNA, the CDR3 is TGCGCCAGCAGCCATGATCTAGCGGGAGTAGTCGGAAACATTCAGTACTTC.

Of note for this clone: The conserved phenylalanine or tryptophan is not found at the CDR3 terminus, so this likely reflects a read error. The chain carries TRBV12-3 or TRBV12-4 and TRBJ1-6; D unclear. The CDR3 spans 12 residues. V was clipped by 4 bases and J by 14 bases, with 12 bases between them. CDR3: CASSSNKRALHI. DNA of the CDR3: TGTGCCAGCAGTTCAAACAAAAGGGCCCTCCACATT.

In regard to this clone: One end of the junction varies from germline; a read error may be responsible. V is TRBV5-6 and J is TRBJ2-7; D gene unclear. Germline V lookup: CDR1 SGHDT, CDR2 YYEEEE. This CDR3 is 15 amino acids long. In DNA, the CDR3 is TGTGCCAGGAGCTCGCGGTTAGGGTATTCCTACGTGCAGTACTTC. Translation gives CARSSRLGYSYVQYF.

The gene calls are TRBV7-6 and TRBJ1-4, with TRBD1 matching 11 bases. This CDR3 comprises 16 residues. Trimming at V came to 3 bases and at J to 10 bases, leaving 10 bases not matched to a gene. CDR1 and CDR2 (germline): SGHVS, FNYEAQ. The CDR3 DNA follows: TGTGCCAGCAGCTTTACTGGACAGGGGGCAATTGGAAAACTGTTTTTT. Translation gives CASSFTGQGAIGKLFF. Based on the CDR3 plus reference TRBV7-6 and TRBJ1-4, the full variable domain is GAGVSQSPRYKVTKRGQDVALRCDPISGHVSLYWYRQALGQGPEFLTYFNYEAQQDKSGLPNDRFSAERPEGSISTLTIQRTEQRDSAMYRCASSFTGQGAIGKLFFGSGTQLSVL.

The chain links TRBV18 to TRBJ1-6; 7 positions agree with TRBD1. Per germline, CDR1 KGHSH and CDR2 LQKENI. With 3 bases clipped from V and 10 bases from J, the junction kept 3 bases outside the gene matches. The CDR3 contains 13 residues. CDR3 in amino acids: CASSPGQNSPLHF. CDR3 coding DNA: TGTGCCAGCTCACCGGGACAGAACTCACCCCTCCACTTT.

This clone occurred many times. The chain uses TRBV5-1 and TRBJ2-2, with 13 bases that match TRBD2. Germline V gives CDR1 SGHRS, CDR2 YFSETQ. The CDR3 is made up of 16 amino acids. Trimming at V came to 3 bases and at J to 3 bases, leaving 2 bases not matched to a gene. CDR3 amino acids: CASSSTSGGDTGELFF. CDR3 sequence (DNA): TGCGCCAGCAGCTCCACTAGCGGGGGGGACACCGGGGAGCTGTTTTTT.

This clone has ten or more counts. The gene calls are TRBV20-1 and TRBJ1-1, with TRBD1 matching over 9 bases. This CDR3 comprises 12 residues. V lost 5 bases and J lost 4; bases outside the gene matches: 2. The germline V gene encodes CDR1 DFQATT and CDR2 SNEGSKA (reference sequence). The CDR3 DNA follows: TGCAGTGCTCCGACAGGGGGCACTGAAGCTTTCTTT. This sequence encodes CSAPTGGTEAFF.

This clone was found a few times. The chain uses TRBV28 and TRBJ2-7; 9 bases map to TRBD2. Germline V gene data show CDR1 as MDHEN and CDR2 as SYDVKM. The CDR3 is 17 amino acids. J gave up 3 bases and V 5 bases, and 14 bases lay outside the gene matches. In DNA form, the CDR3 reads TGTGCCAGCAGTCCTACCCTTCTAGCGGGATTACTCTACGAGCAGTACTTC. Protein: CASSPTLLAGLLYEQYF.

About this clone: Without the conserved terminal phenylalanine or tryptophan, this CDR3 likely stems from a read error. The limits of the CDR3 on the DNA are not certain, so only TCRdb's listed CDR3 is given. The chain employs TRBV5-1 and TRBJ2-7. Looked up from germline, CDR1 is SGHRS and CDR2 is YFSETQ. The CDR3 sequence runs 15 residues, both termini included. The CDR3: CASRVVAYLSYEKYL.

This clone was picked up many times. The CDR3 DNA reads as TGCAGTGCTAGTGGTCTAGCGGGAGGCCGTAGCTCCTACGAGCAGTACTTC. This codes for CSASGLAGGRSSYEQYF. This chain joins TRBV20-1 and TRBJ2-7, with 11 positions matching TRBD2. There are 17 residues in the CDR3. Per germline, CDR1 DFQATT and CDR2 SNEGSKA (reference sequence). V gave up 3 bases and J gave up 0 bases; unmatched junction bases: 10.

On this clone: Other nucleotide sequences in the sample specify the same CDR3. This chain uses TRBV7-3 with TRBJ2-3, with a tentative D call TRBD2 (7 bases). Trimming pared 3 bases from V and 6 bases from J, leaving 13 bases between. The germline V gene has CDR1 SGHTA and CDR2 FQGTGA. The CDR3 totals 14 residues. DNA of the CDR3: TGTGCCAGCAGCTTCGAGGGGGGAGGGGATACGCAGTATTTT. Protein: CASSFEGGGDTQYF.

The table lists this clone with many counts. Additional DNA sequences in this sample encode the identical CDR3. The chain links TRBV7-3 to TRBJ2-1, with a possible D match to TRBD1 (6 bases). Germline V gives CDR1 SGHTA, CDR2 FQGTGA. V lost 5 bases to trimming and J lost 7 bases, with 9 bases between them. The CDR3 contains 12 residues. This chain's CDR3 is CASSPTGNEQFF. CDR3 bases: TGTGCCAGCAGCCCTACAGGGAATGAGCAGTTCTTC. The variable domain in full, with the rest retrieved from reference TRBV7-3 and TRBJ2-1, is GAGVSQTPSNKVTEKGKYVELRCDPISGHTALYWYRQSLGQGPEFLIYFQGTGAADDSGLPNDRFFAVRPEGSVSTLKIQRTERGDSAVYLCASSPTGNEQFFGPGTRLTVL.

This clone has at least ten counts. The chain recombines TRBV2 with TRBJ1-1; 8 bases map to TRBD1. The junction had 13 bases not matched to a gene; V was cut back by 6 bases and J by 10 bases. CDR1 and CDR2 from the germline V gene are SNHLY and FYNNEI. The CDR3 has 14 residues. In nucleotides, the CDR3 is TGTGCCAGCAGAGTAACCCAGGGGGCGCCCAGAGCTTTCTTT. Protein sequence: CASRVTQGAPRAFF.

Many counts were recorded for this clone. The chain links TRBV20-1 to TRBJ1-4; D might be TRBD1 (6 bases). The length of the CDR3 is 20 residues. Trimming took off 0 bases at V and 0 bases at J, with 23 bases between the two ends. CDR1 is DFQATT and CDR2 is SNEGSKA in the germline V gene (reference sequence). CDR3 in amino acids: CSARDHRQGRASATNEKLFF. The CDR3 region has the DNA TGCAGTGCTAGAGATCATAGGCAGGGGAGGGCGTCTGCAACTAATGAAAAACTGTTTTTT.

The sample holds many counts of this clone. The chain joins TRBV12-5 to TRBJ2-7; no definite D call. The germline V and J ends were trimmed by 5 bases and 3 bases, with 5 bases remaining between them. This CDR3 has 11 amino acids. From germline, CDR1 is LGHNT and CDR2 FRNRAP. The CDR3 DNA reads TGTGCTAGTGGTCTGAACTACGAGCAGTACTTC. It codes for CASGLNYEQYF.